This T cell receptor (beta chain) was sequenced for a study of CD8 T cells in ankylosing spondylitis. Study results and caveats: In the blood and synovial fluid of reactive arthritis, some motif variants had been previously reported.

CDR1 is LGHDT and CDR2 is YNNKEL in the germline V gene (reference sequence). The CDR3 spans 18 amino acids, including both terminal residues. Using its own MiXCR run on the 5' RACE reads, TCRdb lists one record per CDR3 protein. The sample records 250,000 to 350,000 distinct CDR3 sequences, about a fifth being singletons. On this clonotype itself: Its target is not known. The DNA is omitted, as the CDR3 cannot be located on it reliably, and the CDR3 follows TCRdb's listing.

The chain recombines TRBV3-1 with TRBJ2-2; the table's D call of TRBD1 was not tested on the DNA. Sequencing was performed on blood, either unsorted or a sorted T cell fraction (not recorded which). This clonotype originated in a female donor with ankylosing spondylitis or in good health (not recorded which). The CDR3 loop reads CASSQGSGQGFPGELFFF.